This TCR beta chain was retrieved from a study of CD8 T cells in Susac syndrome. Sequencing of TCR beta drew on CD8+ and CD4+ T cells from blood. Healthy donors formed controls matched for age and sex. RNA in amounts of roughly 0.5 to 1 ug was reverse transcribed with random hexamers. Amplification of TCR beta CDR3 used immunoSEQ multiplex PCR across 54 Vbeta and 13 Jbeta. TCRdb re-called the immunoSEQ multiplex PCR reads with MiXCR, one entry per CDR3 protein. This table holds about 120,000 distinct CDR3 sequences, 92% found once. The length of the CDR3 is 14 residues. CDR1 and CDR2 (germline): SQVTM, ANQGSEA. The V and J ends lost 4 bases and 3 bases, in that order; junction bases with no gene match: 6.

J is TRBJ2-1 and V is TRBV29-1; TRBD2 aligns across 7 bases. Sequencing was done on a sample of CD8+ T cells from PBMCs. This receptor was identified in a human donor in good health. The CDR3 is CSVAGGSGYNEQFF. In DNA, the CDR3 is TGCAGCGTTGCCGGCGGGAGCGGCTACAATGAGCAGTTCTTC.